This T cell receptor beta chain was obtained from a study of T cell clonotyping in hematopoietic cell transplantation. The CDR3 sequence is 15 residues long. In germline, CDR1 is SGHDT, CDR2 YYEEEE. V was cut by 0 bases and J by 6 bases, with 13 bases left in between. The sample's time point: recipient sample about 28 days before transplant, after cytoreduction. TCRdb's table, derived via immunoSEQ multiplex PCR, lists solely in-frame clones and lacks some. The sample shows about 10,000 clones, roughly 87% of them seen only once. The sequence derives from a woman between 45 and 65 years old with chronic myeloid leukemia. Some clones in this sample may be carry-over from other donors' samples. This chain joins TRBV5-6 and TRBJ1-5; D might be TRBD1 (5 bases). Specimen: peripheral blood mononuclear cells, collected before stem cell transplant. The CDR3 loop reads CASSLGGARLQPQHF. CDR3 bases: TGTGCCAGCAGCTTGGGGGGCGCACGGCTTCAGCCCCAGCATTTT.